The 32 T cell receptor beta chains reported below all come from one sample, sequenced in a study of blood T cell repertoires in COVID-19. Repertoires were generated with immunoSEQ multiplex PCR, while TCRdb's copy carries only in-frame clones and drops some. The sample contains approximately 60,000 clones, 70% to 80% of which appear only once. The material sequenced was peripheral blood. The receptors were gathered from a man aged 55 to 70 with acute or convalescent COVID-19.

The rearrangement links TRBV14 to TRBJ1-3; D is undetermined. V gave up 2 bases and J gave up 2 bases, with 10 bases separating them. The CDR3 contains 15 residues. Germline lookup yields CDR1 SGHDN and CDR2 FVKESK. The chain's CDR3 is CASSQMVATGNTIYF. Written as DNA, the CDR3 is TGTGCCAGCAGCCAAATGGTAGCTACTGGAAACACCATATATTTT.

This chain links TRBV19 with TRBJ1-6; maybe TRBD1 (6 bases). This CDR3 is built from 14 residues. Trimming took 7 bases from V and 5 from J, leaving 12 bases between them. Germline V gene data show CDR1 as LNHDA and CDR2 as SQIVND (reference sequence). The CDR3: CASTRQGHNSPLHF. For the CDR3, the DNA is TGTGCCAGTACCCGGCAGGGGCATAATTCACCCCTCCACTTT.

The CDR3: CATSGGQGASSYNEQFF. CDR3 sequence (DNA): TGTGCCACCAGTGGGGGACAGGGGGCTTCTTCCTACAATGAGCAGTTCTTC. The chain couples TRBV24-1 to TRBJ2-1; TRBD1 aligns across 12 bases. V trimming: 5 bases; J trimming: 1 base; junction bases outside the gene matches: 5. The CDR3 has 17 residues. CDR1 is KGHDR, CDR2 SFDVKD, per germline.

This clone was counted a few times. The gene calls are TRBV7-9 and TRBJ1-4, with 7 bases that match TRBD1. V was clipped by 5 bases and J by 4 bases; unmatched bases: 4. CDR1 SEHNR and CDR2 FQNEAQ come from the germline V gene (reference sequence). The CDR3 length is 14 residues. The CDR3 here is CASSGDRRNEKLFF. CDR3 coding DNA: TGTGCCAGCAGCGGGGACAGACGTAATGAAAAACTGTTTTTT.

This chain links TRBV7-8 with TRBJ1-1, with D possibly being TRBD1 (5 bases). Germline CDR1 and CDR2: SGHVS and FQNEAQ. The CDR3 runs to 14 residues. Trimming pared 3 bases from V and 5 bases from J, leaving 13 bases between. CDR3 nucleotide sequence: TGTGCCAGCAGCTTCTCGTATGGGGGGACTGAAGCTTTCTTT. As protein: CASSFSYGGTEAFF.

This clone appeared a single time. This CDR3 is CASTAGGPEETQYF. CDR3 nucleotide sequence: TGCGCCAGCACGGCGGGAGGGCCAGAAGAGACCCAGTACTTC. The genes are TRBV5-1 and TRBJ2-5; 9 bases agree with TRBD2. The germline V gene has CDR1 SGHRS and CDR2 YFSETQ. CDR3 size: 14 residues. With 6 bases clipped from V and 3 bases from J, the junction kept 6 bases outside the gene matches.

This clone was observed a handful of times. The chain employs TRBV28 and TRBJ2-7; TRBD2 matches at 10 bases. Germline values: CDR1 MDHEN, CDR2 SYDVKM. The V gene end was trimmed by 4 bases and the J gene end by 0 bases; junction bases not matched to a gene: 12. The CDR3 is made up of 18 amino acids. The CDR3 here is CASSSEPWASGGSYEQYF. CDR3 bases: TGTGCCAGCAGTTCCGAACCCTGGGCTAGCGGGGGCTCCTACGAGCAGTACTTC.

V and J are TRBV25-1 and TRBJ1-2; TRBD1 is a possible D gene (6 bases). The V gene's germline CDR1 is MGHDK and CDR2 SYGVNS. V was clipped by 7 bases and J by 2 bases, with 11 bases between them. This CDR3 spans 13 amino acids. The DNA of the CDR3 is TGTGCCAGCACTCAAGGACAGAACTATGGCTACACCTTC. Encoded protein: CASTQGQNYGYTF.

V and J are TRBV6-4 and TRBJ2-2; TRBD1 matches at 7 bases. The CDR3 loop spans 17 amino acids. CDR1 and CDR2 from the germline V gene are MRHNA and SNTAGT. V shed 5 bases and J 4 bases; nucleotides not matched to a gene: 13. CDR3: CASSQQGMGIFTGELFF. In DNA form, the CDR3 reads TGTGCCAGCAGTCAACAGGGGATGGGAATCTTCACCGGGGAGCTGTTTTTT.

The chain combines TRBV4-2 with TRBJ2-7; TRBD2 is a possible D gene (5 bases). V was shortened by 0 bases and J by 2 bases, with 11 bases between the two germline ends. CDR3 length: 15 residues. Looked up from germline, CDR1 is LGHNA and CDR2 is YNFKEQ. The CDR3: CASSQDLGETYEQYF. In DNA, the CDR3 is TGTGCCAGCAGCCAAGATCTGGGAGAAACCTACGAGCAGTACTTC.

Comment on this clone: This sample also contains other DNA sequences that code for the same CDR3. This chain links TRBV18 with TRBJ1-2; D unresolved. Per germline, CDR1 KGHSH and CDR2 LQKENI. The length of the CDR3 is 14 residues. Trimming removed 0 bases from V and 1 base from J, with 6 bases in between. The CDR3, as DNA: TGTGCCAGCTCACCACCCGCTAATAACTATGGCTACACCTTC. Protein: CASSPPANNYGYTF.

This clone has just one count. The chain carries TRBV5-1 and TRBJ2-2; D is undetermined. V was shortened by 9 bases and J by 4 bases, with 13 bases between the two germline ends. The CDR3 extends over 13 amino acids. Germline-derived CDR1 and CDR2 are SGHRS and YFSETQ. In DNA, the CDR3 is TGCGCCACCCCCCTCCAGGCCACCGGGGAGCTGTTTTTT. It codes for CATPLQATGELFF.

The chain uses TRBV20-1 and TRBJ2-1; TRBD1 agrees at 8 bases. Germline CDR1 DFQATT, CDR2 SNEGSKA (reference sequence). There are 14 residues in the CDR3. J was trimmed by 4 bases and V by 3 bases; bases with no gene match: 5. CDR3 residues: CSASRTGIYNEQFF. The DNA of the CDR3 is TGCAGTGCTAGTCGGACAGGGATATACAATGAGCAGTTCTTC.

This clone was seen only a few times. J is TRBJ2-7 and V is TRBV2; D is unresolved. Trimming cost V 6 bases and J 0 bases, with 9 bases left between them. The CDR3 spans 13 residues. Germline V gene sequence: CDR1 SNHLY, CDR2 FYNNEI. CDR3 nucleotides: TGTGCCAGCAGACGCCTGAGCTCCTACGAGCAGTACTTC. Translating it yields CASRRLSSYEQYF.

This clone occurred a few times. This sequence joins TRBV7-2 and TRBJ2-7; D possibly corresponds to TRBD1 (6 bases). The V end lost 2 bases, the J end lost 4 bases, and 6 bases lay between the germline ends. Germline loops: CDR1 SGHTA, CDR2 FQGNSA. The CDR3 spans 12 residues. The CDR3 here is CASSLQGYEQYF. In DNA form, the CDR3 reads TGTGCCAGCAGCTTACAGGGGTACGAGCAGTACTTC.

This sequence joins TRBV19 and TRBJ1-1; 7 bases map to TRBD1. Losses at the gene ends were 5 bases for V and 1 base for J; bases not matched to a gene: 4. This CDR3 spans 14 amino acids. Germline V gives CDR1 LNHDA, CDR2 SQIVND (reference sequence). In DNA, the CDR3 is TGTGCCAGTAGTTGGACAGGTCCGAACACTGAAGCTTTCTTT. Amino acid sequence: CASSWTGPNTEAFF.

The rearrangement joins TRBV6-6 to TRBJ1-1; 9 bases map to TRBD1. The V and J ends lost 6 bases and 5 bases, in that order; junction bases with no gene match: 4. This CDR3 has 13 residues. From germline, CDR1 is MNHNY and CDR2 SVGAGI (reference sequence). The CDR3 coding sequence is TGTGCCAGCAGAACCGGGACAGGGACTGAAGCTTTCTTT. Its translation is CASRTGTGTEAFF.

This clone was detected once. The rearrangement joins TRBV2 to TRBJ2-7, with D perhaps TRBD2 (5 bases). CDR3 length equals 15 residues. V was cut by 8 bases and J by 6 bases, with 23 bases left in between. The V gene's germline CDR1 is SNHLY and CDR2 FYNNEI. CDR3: CASPLVASIEGEQYF. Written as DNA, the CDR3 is TGTGCCAGCCCCCTTGTGGCTAGCATCGAAGGCGAGCAGTACTTC.

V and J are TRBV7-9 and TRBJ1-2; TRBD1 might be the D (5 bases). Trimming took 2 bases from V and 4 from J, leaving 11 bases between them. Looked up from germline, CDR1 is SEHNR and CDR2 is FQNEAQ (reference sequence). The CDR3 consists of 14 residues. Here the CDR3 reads CASSLSPGLYGYTF. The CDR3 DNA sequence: TGTGCCAGCAGCTTATCCCCAGGGCTCTATGGCTACACCTTC.

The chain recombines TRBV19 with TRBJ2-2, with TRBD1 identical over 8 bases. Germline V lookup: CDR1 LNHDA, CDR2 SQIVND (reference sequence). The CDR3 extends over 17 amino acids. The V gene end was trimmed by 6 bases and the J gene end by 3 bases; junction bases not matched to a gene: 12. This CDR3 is CASSVFQGAGDTGELFF. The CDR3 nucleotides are TGTGCCAGTAGCGTCTTCCAGGGGGCTGGGGACACCGGGGAGCTGTTTTTT.

CDR3 nucleotides: TGTGCCAGCAGTTACTCCTTCCAGGGGGCGAAGGTATCCCTCCACTTT. Its protein product is CASSYSFQGAKVSLHF. This chain links TRBV6-6 with TRBJ1-6; the match to TRBD1 covers 8 bases. The CDR3 sequence is 16 residues long. CDR1 and CDR2 (germline): MNHNY, SVGAGI (reference sequence). V was clipped by 0 bases and J by 14 bases; unmatched bases: 12.

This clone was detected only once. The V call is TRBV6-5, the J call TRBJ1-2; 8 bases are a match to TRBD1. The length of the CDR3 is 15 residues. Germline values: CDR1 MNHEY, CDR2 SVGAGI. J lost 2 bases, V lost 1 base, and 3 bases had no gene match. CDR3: CASSYYGQGNYGYTF. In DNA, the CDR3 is TGTGCCAGCAGTTACTATGGACAGGGAAACTATGGCTACACCTTC.

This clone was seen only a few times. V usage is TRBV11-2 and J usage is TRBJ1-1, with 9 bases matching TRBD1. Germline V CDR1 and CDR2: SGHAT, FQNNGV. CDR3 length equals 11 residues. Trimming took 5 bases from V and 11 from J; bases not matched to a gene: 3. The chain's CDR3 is CASSPQGAAFF. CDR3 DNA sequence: TGTGCCAGCAGCCCACAGGGGGCGGCTTTCTTT.

The CDR3 is CASSYPSGSDTDTQYF. CDR3 coding DNA: TGTGCCAGCAGTTATCCTAGCGGGAGTGACACAGATACGCAGTATTTT. V usage is TRBV5-4 and J usage is TRBJ2-3; 10 nucleotides agree with TRBD2. The CDR3 length is 16 residues. Trimming cost V 5 bases and J 2 bases; bases outside gene matches: 8. The germline gives CDR1 SGHNT, CDR2 YYREEE (reference sequence). Together with reference TRBV5-4 and TRBJ2-3, the CDR3 gives the full variable domain: ETGVTQSPTHLIKTRGQQVTLRCSSQSGHNTVSWYQQALGQGPQFIFQYYREEENGRGNFPPRFSGLQFPNYSSELNVNALELDDSALYLCASSYPSGSDTDTQYFGPGTRLTVL.

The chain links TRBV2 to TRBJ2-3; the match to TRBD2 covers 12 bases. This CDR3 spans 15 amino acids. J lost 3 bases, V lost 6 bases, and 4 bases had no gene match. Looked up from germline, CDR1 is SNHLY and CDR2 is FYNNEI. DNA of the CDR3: TGTGCCAGCAGACCCACTAGCGGGAGGACAGATACGCAGTATTTT. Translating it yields CASRPTSGRTDTQYF.

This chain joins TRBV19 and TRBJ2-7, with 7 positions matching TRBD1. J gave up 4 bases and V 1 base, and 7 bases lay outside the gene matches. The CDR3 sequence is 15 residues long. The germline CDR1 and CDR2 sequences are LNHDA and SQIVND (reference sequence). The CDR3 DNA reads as TGTGCCAGTAGTATAGCCGGGACAGTAAATTACGAGCAGTACTTC. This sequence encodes CASSIAGTVNYEQYF.

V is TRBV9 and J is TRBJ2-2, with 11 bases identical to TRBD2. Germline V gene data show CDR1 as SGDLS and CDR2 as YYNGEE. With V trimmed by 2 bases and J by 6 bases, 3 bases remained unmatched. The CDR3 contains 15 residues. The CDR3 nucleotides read TGTGCCAGCAGCGTGGAACTAGCGGGAGCCGGGGAGCTGTTTTTT. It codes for CASSVELAGAGELFF.

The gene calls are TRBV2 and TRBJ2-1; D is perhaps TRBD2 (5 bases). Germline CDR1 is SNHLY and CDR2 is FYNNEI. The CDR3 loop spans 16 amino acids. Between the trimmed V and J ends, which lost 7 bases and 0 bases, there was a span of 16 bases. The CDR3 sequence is CASKSSGLGSYNEQFF. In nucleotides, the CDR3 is TGTGCCAGCAAGTCCTCAGGACTGGGCTCCTACAATGAGCAGTTCTTC.

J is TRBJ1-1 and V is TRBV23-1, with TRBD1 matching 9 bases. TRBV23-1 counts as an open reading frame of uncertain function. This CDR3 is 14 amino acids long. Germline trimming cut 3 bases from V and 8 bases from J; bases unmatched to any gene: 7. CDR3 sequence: CASSHLRDREEAFF. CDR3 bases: TGCGCCAGCAGTCACCTCCGGGACAGGGAGGAAGCTTTCTTT.

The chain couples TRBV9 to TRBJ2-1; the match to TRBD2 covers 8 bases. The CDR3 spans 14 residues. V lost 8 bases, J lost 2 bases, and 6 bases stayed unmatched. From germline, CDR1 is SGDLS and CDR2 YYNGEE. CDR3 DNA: TGTGCCAGTTCCCGGGAGGGGACCTACAATGAGCAGTTCTTC. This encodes CASSREGTYNEQFF.

This chain's CDR3 is CAWEDEGARQGGYTF. The CDR3, as DNA: TGTGCCTGGGAGGATGAGGGGGCGCGGCAAGGCGGCTACACCTTC. V usage is TRBV30 and J usage is TRBJ1-2; TRBD1 aligns across 7 bases. Losses at the gene ends were 5 bases for V and 8 bases for J; bases not matched to a gene: 17. This CDR3 is 15 amino acids long. The V gene's germline CDR1 is GTSNPN and CDR2 SVGIG (reference sequence).

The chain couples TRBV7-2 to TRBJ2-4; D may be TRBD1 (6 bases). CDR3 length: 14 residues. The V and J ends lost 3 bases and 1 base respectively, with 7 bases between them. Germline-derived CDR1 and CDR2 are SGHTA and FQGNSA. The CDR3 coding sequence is TGTGCCAGCAGCTTGAGGGGGGCCAAAAACATTCAGTACTTC. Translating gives CASSLRGAKNIQYF.